The present T cell receptor (beta chain) was sequenced within a study of blood T cell repertoires in COVID-19. The wider study: COVID-19 samples from acute and convalescent phases originated in the United States, Italy and Spain. Nucleic acid was either cDNA or gDNA, and it came from T cells, B-cell-depleted T cells, or PBMCs.

Seattle patients were enrolled while actively infected and followed longitudinally. V was pared by 2 bases and J by 0 bases, with 4 bases of the junction left unmatched. CDR1 is MGHDK and CDR2 is SYGVNS in the germline V gene. The CDR3 runs 15 residues. In the study's own analysis: Scientists estimated how many nucleated cells there were by amplifying reference gene primers. The method was immunoSEQ multiplex PCR; TCRdb's version includes in-frame clones alone and lacks a portion of them. V and J calls and clone size are those listed in that table; D and trimming were worked out from the DNA. The sample carries 80,000 to 100,000 clones, 80% to 90% recorded once.

The gene calls are TRBV25-1 and TRBJ2-7, with TRBD2 matching over 7 bases. Input material: peripheral blood. This TCR derives from a human donor with COVID-19, enrolled during active disease. The donor label of this sample is uncertain. CDR3 region: CASSEIGGSSYEQYF. In nucleotides, the CDR3 is TGTGCCAGCAGTGAAATTGGCGGGAGCTCCTACGAGCAGTACTTC.